This section outlines one T cell receptor beta chain sequence together with its context. Its antigen is unidentified. The entry originates in a study of neoadjuvant anti-PD-1 for oral cavity cancer. Findings and limits, study-wide: Post-treatment tumors with larger preexisting clones showed more shrinkage.

Using immunoSEQ multiplex PCR, the repertoire was profiled, and TCRdb retains in-frame clones only, with some absent. This repertoire shows about 14,000 clones, around 40% found once; its top ten account for about 39%. The ends lost 0 bases at V and 6 bases at J; junction bases unmatched: 13. The CDR3 spans 18 residues. Germline CDR1 SGHRS, CDR2 YFSETQ. Indicated time point: after neoadjuvant nivolumab, at surgical resection. The chain is built from TRBV5-1 and TRBJ2-3; TRBD2 matches at 10 bases. The source is a person aged 35 to 85 with oral cavity squamous cell carcinoma. The specimen was tumor tissue, collected after nivolumab (anti-PD-1) treatment. The CDR3 spells CASSLARGLAALDDTQYF. DNA of the CDR3: TGCGCCAGCAGCTTGGCCCGCGGACTAGCGGCCCTCGACGATACGCAGTATTTT.